This T cell receptor beta chain was sequenced in a study of lymphopenia after photon versus proton radiotherapy. Study findings and constraints: Oligoclonal CD8+ Temra expansion after nadir drove photon patients' diversity drop. In patients who died, overall survival fell as post-nadir TCR diversity dropped more.

Only in-frame clones appear in the TCRdb table, and some are missing; sequencing was by immunoSEQ multiplex PCR. The sample yields about 18,000 clones, 92% seen once. About this clone itself: Its cognate antigen is unknown.

With 5 bases removed from V and 7 bases from J, the gap between germline ends came to 21 bases. The CDR3 covers 15 residues. Per the germline V gene, CDR1 is MNHEY and CDR2 is SVGAGI. The chain couples TRBV6-5 to TRBJ2-7; D possibly uses TRBD1 or TRBD2 (6 bases each). The receptor was isolated from a woman aged 40 to 50 with cholangiocarcinoma. The specimen comprised peripheral blood, sampled from a patient treated with photon-based radiotherapy. For the CDR3, the DNA is TGTGCCAGCAGTCTAGGGGGTCCGGGGGCGAAGGAGCAGTACTTC. Protein sequence: CASSLGGPGAKEQYF.